Presented here are 27 T cell receptor beta chains from one specimen sequenced in a study of T cell responses to AZD1222 COVID-19 vaccine. Only in-frame clones appear in the TCRdb table, and some are missing; sequencing was by immunoSEQ multiplex PCR. The sample includes 150,000 or so clones, around 90% of them seen just once. The sequencing used peripheral blood, collected on day 0 of AZD1222 vaccination. The receptors here all came from an adult in good health.

This clone was counted once. The rearrangement links TRBV2 to TRBJ2-3; D may correspond to TRBD1 or TRBD2 (6 bases each). The V gene's germline CDR1 is SNHLY and CDR2 FYNNEI. This CDR3 comprises 13 residues. Trimming shortened V by 7 bases and J by 6 bases, and 14 bases separated the two germline ends. CDR3 loop: CASMRGALDTQYF. The CDR3 coding sequence is TGTGCCAGCATGAGGGGGGCTCTGGATACGCAGTATTTT.

The chain is built from TRBV18 and TRBJ2-3; no reliable D call. The germline gives CDR1 KGHSH, CDR2 LQKENI. This CDR3 is built from 11 residues. V lost 2 bases and J lost 5, with 2 bases in between. CDR3 loop: CASSPRDTQYF. CDR3 DNA: TGTGCCAGCTCACCAAGAGATACGCAGTATTTT. The full variable domain, in which reference TRBV18 and TRBJ2-3 provide the parts outside the CDR3, is NAGVMQNPRHLVRRRGQEARLRCSPMKGHSHVYWYRQLPEEGLKFMVYLQKENIIDESGMPKERFSAEFPKEGPSILRIQQVVRGDSAAYFCASSPRDTQYFGPGTRLTVL.

V is TRBV19 and J is TRBJ2-2, with D uncertain. CDR1 is LNHDA and CDR2 is SQIVND in the germline V gene (reference sequence). The ends were cut back, 5 bases at V and 6 bases at J, with 16 bases in the middle. The CDR3 has 15 residues. CDR3 in amino acids: CASSLGAQKSGELFF. The CDR3 nucleotides are TGTGCCAGTAGTCTTGGTGCGCAGAAGTCCGGGGAGCTGTTTTTT.

The chain has TRBV7-3 and TRBJ2-5; 11 bases fit TRBD2. CDR3 length: 15 amino acids. With V trimmed by 5 bases and J by 5 bases, 7 bases remained unmatched. Germline CDR1 is SGHTA and CDR2 is FQGTGA. CDR3: CASSPGTSGGETQYF. The CDR3 nucleotides are TGTGCCAGCAGCCCCGGGACTAGCGGAGGGGAGACCCAGTACTTC.

A note on this clone: Distinct nucleotide sequences in the sample also encode this CDR3. The chain employs TRBV12-3 or TRBV12-4 and TRBJ1-1; no firm D call. The CDR3 extends over 12 amino acids. V lost 3 bases and J lost 5, with 7 bases in between. The CDR3 nucleotides read TGTGCCAGCAGTTTGATGGGAACTGAAGCTTTCTTT. This gives the protein CASSLMGTEAFF.

The chain has TRBV2 and TRBJ1-5; 8 bases are a match to TRBD1. The germline V gene encodes CDR1 SNHLY and CDR2 FYNNEI. The CDR3 has 14 residues. V dropped 6 bases and J dropped 3; count of bases not matched to a gene: 4. For the CDR3, the DNA is TGTGCCAGCAGGCGGACAGGGCCCAATCAGCCCCAGCATTTT. Its translation is CASRRTGPNQPQHF. The entire variable domain, with the rest obtained from reference TRBV2 and TRBJ1-5, is as follows: EPEVTQTPSHQVTQMGQEVILRCVPISNHLYFYWYRQILGQKVEFLVSFYNNEISEKSEIFDDQFSVERPDGSNFTLKIRSTKLEDSAMYFCASRRTGPNQPQHFGDGTRLSIL.

V gene TRBV6-5 combines with J gene TRBJ1-2; D might be TRBD1 (5 bases). The ends were cut back, 4 bases at V and 1 base at J, with 13 bases in the middle. The CDR3 spans 15 residues. Germline CDR1 MNHEY, CDR2 SVGAGI. Here the CDR3 DNA reads TGTGCCAGCAGTTCACCCAGGGAGGGTAACTATGGCTACACCTTC. Translated, it gives CASSSPREGNYGYTF.

Here the CDR3 DNA reads TGTGCCAGCAGTCCCCCCGGGACTAGCGGGACAATTCGGGAGACCCAGTACTTC. Protein product: CASSPPGTSGTIRETQYF. This rearrangement joins TRBV6-6 to TRBJ2-5, with 13 bases lining up with TRBD2. Germline V gene lookup returns CDR1 MNHNY and CDR2 SVGAGI (reference sequence). Unmatched junction bases numbered 14, after V lost 5 bases and J lost 5 bases. CDR3 length: 18 amino acids.

V gene TRBV2 combines with J gene TRBJ2-1; possible D gene TRBD2, 5 bases. The CDR3 runs to 14 residues. Germline CDR1 SNHLY, CDR2 FYNNEI. Trimming stripped 1 base from V and 12 bases from J, with 16 bases between. The CDR3 sequence: CASSEEEASPGQFF. For the CDR3, the DNA is TGTGCCAGCAGTGAAGAAGAGGCTAGCCCTGGGCAGTTCTTC. The variable domain in full, completed from reference TRBV2 and TRBJ2-1, reads EPEVTQTPSHQVTQMGQEVILRCVPISNHLYFYWYRQILGQKVEFLVSFYNNEISEKSEIFDDQFSVERPDGSNFTLKIRSTKLEDSAMYFCASSEEEASPGQFFGPGTRLTVL.

The chain joins TRBV10-3 to TRBJ1-4, with 10 bases fitting TRBD1. The germline V gene has CDR1 ENHRY and CDR2 SYGVKD. This CDR3 comprises 15 residues. V gave up 7 bases and J gave up 8 bases; unmatched junction bases: 10. CDR3 nucleotides: TGTGCCATCAAAGAGGGGTGGACAGGGGGAGAAAAACTGTTTTTT. It codes for CAIKEGWTGGEKLFF.

The chain uses TRBV2 and TRBJ2-3; no reliable D call. With 5 bases removed from V and 4 bases from J, the gap between germline ends came to 10 bases. The CDR3 loop spans 13 amino acids. CDR1 and CDR2 (germline): SNHLY, FYNNEI. The DNA of the CDR3 is TGTGCCAGCAGTCAGAACTGGGCAGATACGCAGTATTTT. This gives the protein CASSQNWADTQYF.

The table lists this clone with a count of one. This chain connects TRBV3-1 (or the pseudogene TRBV3-2) to TRBJ2-7; 9 bases match TRBD2. V lost 8 bases, J lost 1 base, and 3 bases stayed unmatched. Germline CDR1 is LGHDT and CDR2 is YNNKEL (reference sequence). The CDR3 consists of 13 residues. The CDR3 DNA reads TGTGCCAGCTGCGGGGGGGGTTCCTACGAGCAGTACTTC. Its protein product is CASCGGGSYEQYF.

The V gene is TRBV19, the J gene TRBJ1-5; D not resolved. V lost 8 bases and J 3 bases, leaving 14 bases between the germline ends. The CDR3 has 14 amino acids. CDR1 and CDR2 from the germline V gene are LNHDA and SQIVND (reference sequence). The CDR3 sequence is CASSEERVNQPQHF. CDR3 DNA: TGTGCCAGTTCGGAGGAGAGGGTCAATCAGCCCCAGCATTTT.

The chain links TRBV29-1 to TRBJ2-7; D unresolved. V shed 1 base and J shed 1 base, with 5 bases lying between them. The germline CDR1 and CDR2 sequences are SQVTM and ANQGSEA. The CDR3 length is 12 residues. The CDR3 nucleotides are TGCAGCGTTGAAGCAGGTTCCTACGAGCAGTACTTC. This codes for CSVEAGSYEQYF.

The rearrangement joins TRBV3-1 (or the pseudogene TRBV3-2) to TRBJ2-7; D ambiguous. The CDR3 loop spans 13 amino acids. The V gene lost 1 base and the J gene lost 3 bases, with 7 bases spanning the gap. The germline V gene encodes CDR1 LGHDT and CDR2 YNNKEL (reference sequence). CDR3 nucleotides: TGTGCCAGCAGCCAAGTGCTTGGCTACGAGCAGTACTTC. Translation: CASSQVLGYEQYF.

J is TRBJ1-1 and V is TRBV19; no clear D gene. The germline CDR1 and CDR2 sequences are LNHDA and SQIVND (reference sequence). This CDR3 region has 14 residues. Trimming removed 7 bases at V and 4 bases at J, with 16 bases between. The CDR3 region has the DNA TGTGCCAGTACTCCCCCGGGGTCGAGCACTGAAGCTTTCTTT. It translates to CASTPPGSSTEAFF. The whole variable domain, remainder taken from reference TRBV19 and TRBJ1-1, is DGGITQSPKYLFRKEGQNVTLSCEQNLNHDAMYWYRQDPGQGLRLIYYSQIVNDFQKGDIAEGYSVSREKKESFPLTVTSAQKNPTAFYLCASTPPGSSTEAFFGQGTRLTVV.

The rearrangement links TRBV5-1 to TRBJ2-3; D is unclear. The germline V and J ends were trimmed by 2 bases and 0 bases, with 4 bases remaining between them. The germline CDR1 and CDR2 sequences are SGHRS and YFSETQ. The CDR3 covers 13 residues. The CDR3 DNA reads as TGCGCCAGCAGCTTCGGGAGCACAGATACGCAGTATTTT. As protein: CASSFGSTDTQYF.

The chain uses TRBV7-9 and TRBJ2-7, with 7 bases that match TRBD1. CDR1 and CDR2 from the germline V gene are SEHNR and FQNEAQ (reference sequence). V dropped 11 bases and J dropped 0; count of bases not matched to a gene: 22. The CDR3 sequence is 18 residues long. CDR3 DNA sequence: TGTGCCCTCAGTCCTACCCCCGGACAGGAATCCGACTCCTACGAGCAGTACTTC. Protein sequence: CALSPTPGQESDSYEQYF.

This clone was recorded a few times. This sequence joins TRBV29-1 and TRBJ1-3; D remains ambiguous. CDR1 and CDR2 (germline): SQVTM, ANQGSEA. The CDR3 has 12 amino acids. The V and J ends lost 7 bases and 0 bases respectively, with 7 bases between them. The CDR3 region has the DNA TGCAGCGCCAAAAGCTCTGGAAACACCATATATTTT. This encodes CSAKSSGNTIYF.

This clone appeared a few times. The V and J genes are TRBV18 and TRBJ1-1, with D tentatively TRBD1 (5 bases). Per the germline V gene, CDR1 is KGHSH and CDR2 is LQKENI. V lost 0 bases to trimming and J lost 3 bases, with 5 bases between them. This CDR3 spans 13 amino acids. In DNA, the CDR3 is TGTGCCAGCTCACCACCGGGGGACACTGAAGCTTTCTTT. It specifies CASSPPGDTEAFF.

This clone was seen just once. V usage is TRBV4-3 and J usage is TRBJ1-2; 7 nucleotides align to TRBD1. After removal of 0 bases from V and 5 bases from J, the junction contained 3 bases not matched to a gene. The germline gives CDR1 LGHNA, CDR2 YSLEER. The CDR3 has 14 residues. CDR3 sequence (DNA): TGCGCCAGCAGCCAAGACCGGGACAGATATGGCTACACCTTC. The encoded protein is CASSQDRDRYGYTF.

The rearrangement joins TRBV4-1 to TRBJ1-5, with no clear D. The CDR3 sequence is 15 residues long. Trimming took 1 base from V and 4 from J, leaving 11 bases between them. From germline, CDR1 is MGHRA and CDR2 YSYEKL. In nucleotides, the CDR3 is TGCGCCAGCAGCCAAGCTCCTGGAAGTAATCAGCCCCAGCATTTT. This translates into CASSQAPGSNQPQHF.

The chain has TRBV5-1 and TRBJ2-5; 8 bases fit TRBD1. Losses at the gene ends were 5 bases for V and 5 bases for J; bases not matched to a gene: 8. Germline CDR1 SGHRS, CDR2 YFSETQ. CDR3 length equals 14 residues. The CDR3 nucleotides read TGCGCCAGCAGGGAGGCAGGGGGCCTGGAGACCCAGTACTTC. Its translation: CASREAGGLETQYF. Full variable domain (missing parts from reference TRBV5-1 and TRBJ2-5): KAGVTQTPRYLIKTRGQQVTLSCSPISGHRSVSWYQQTPGQGLQFLFEYFSETQRNKGNFPGRFSGRQFSNSRSEMNVSTLELGDSALYLCASREAGGLETQYFGPGTRLLVL.

CDR3 nucleotides: TGTGCCATCAGGGAGACAGGGGGAAAGCCCCAGCATTTT. It yields the protein CAIRETGGKPQHF. The chain is built from TRBV10-3 and TRBJ1-5; 9 positions match TRBD1. The V and J ends lost 6 bases and 8 bases, in that order; junction bases with no gene match: 5. This CDR3 is 13 amino acids long. The germline V gene encodes CDR1 ENHRY and CDR2 SYGVKD.

The gene calls are TRBV6-2 or TRBV6-3 and TRBJ2-7; tentative D call: TRBD1 (6 bases). V dropped 2 bases and J dropped 1 base, with 15 bases sitting between them. The CDR3 runs to 16 residues. The germline V gene has CDR1 MNHEY and CDR2 SVGEGT. This chain's CDR3 is CASSYPQGRNSYEQYF. CDR3 coding DNA: TGTGCCAGCAGTTACCCTCAGGGGCGAAATTCCTACGAGCAGTACTTC.

The chain uses TRBV18 and TRBJ2-3, with D unclear. This CDR3 spans 13 amino acids. Germline assignment: CDR1 KGHSH and CDR2 LQKENI. Trimming stripped 1 base from V and 4 bases from J, with 6 bases between. The CDR3 coding sequence is TGTGCCAGCTCACCACTTACCTCAGATACGCAGTATTTT. It specifies CASSPLTSDTQYF.

The rearrangement links TRBV6-6 to TRBJ1-2, with 7 bases aligning to TRBD1. The germline gives CDR1 MNHNY, CDR2 SVGAGI (reference sequence). The CDR3 is made up of 15 amino acids. The V and J ends lost 2 bases and 5 bases, in that order; junction bases with no gene match: 8. The CDR3 sequence: CASSYGEGGQYGYTF. In nucleotides, the CDR3 is TGTGCCAGCAGTTACGGGGAGGGGGGACAGTATGGCTACACCTTC.